Presented here are 10 T cell receptor beta chains from one specimen sequenced in a study of cytomegalovirus exposure and HLA in healthy donors. In the PCR, 60 Vbeta and 13 Jbeta primers were used. Method: immunoSEQ multiplex PCR; TCRdb's copy keeps in-frame clones and lacks some. Here the sample spans about 170,000 clones, more than 70% being singletons. The sequenced sample consisted of PBMCs. These TCRs come from a male donor in good health and CMV-seronegative.

This clone was detected only once. The chain joins TRBV19 to TRBJ2-3; 10 bases align to TRBD1. Germline V gives CDR1 LNHDA, CDR2 SQIVND (reference sequence). After removal of 1 base from V and 0 bases from J, the junction contained 1 base not matched to a gene. The CDR3 is 16 amino acids. For the CDR3, the DNA is TGTGCCAGTAGTATAGGGGACAGGGGTAGCACAGATACGCAGTATTTT. Protein product: CASSIGDRGSTDTQYF.

This chain connects TRBV28 to TRBJ1-1; 7 bases agree with TRBD1. Unmatched junction bases numbered 8, after V lost 7 bases and J lost 0 bases. Germline CDR1 is MDHEN and CDR2 is SYDVKM. The CDR3 is made up of 15 amino acids. CDR3 sequence reads: CASTRNRGMNTEAFF. DNA of the CDR3: TGTGCCAGCACTCGAAACAGGGGTATGAACACTGAAGCTTTCTTT.

V usage is TRBV7-6 and J usage is TRBJ2-7; the D is unclear. The germline V gene encodes CDR1 SGHVS and CDR2 FNYEAQ. CDR3 length: 15 residues. V was shortened by 6 bases and J by 6 bases, with 21 bases between the two germline ends. The CDR3 coding sequence is TGTGCCAGCAGTCAAAATGGGCCAGGTGAAGGCGAGCAGTACTTC. Protein product: CASSQNGPGEGEQYF.

This chain uses TRBV9 with TRBJ2-6; 7 nucleotides match TRBD1. CDR1 is SGDLS, CDR2 YYNGEE, per germline. V was clipped by 3 bases and J by 3 bases; unmatched bases: 9. This CDR3 region has 17 residues. The CDR3 here is CASSEDRHLGGANVLTF. The DNA for the CDR3 is TGTGCCAGCAGCGAGGACAGGCACCTTGGTGGGGCCAACGTCCTGACTTTC.

The J gene is TRBJ1-1, the V gene TRBV7-9, with a tentative D call TRBD1 (6 bases). This CDR3 contains 19 residues. Germline loops: CDR1 SEHNR, CDR2 FQNEAQ (reference sequence). Trimming left V 1 base short and J 4 bases short, with 25 bases between. CDR3 DNA: TGTGCCAGCAGCTTAGACGAGGTTGGGGGCTGGAGAAAGGGCACTGAAGCTTTCTTT. It codes for CASSLDEVGGWRKGTEAFF.

This rearrangement joins TRBV27 to TRBJ2-1; 9 positions agree with TRBD2. CDR3 length equals 15 residues. The germline CDR1 and CDR2 sequences are MNHEY and SMNVEV (reference sequence). Trimming cost V 0 bases and J 9 bases; bases outside gene matches: 6. The CDR3 loop reads CASSLSRAGGGEQFF. The CDR3 bases are TGTGCCAGCAGTTTATCGAGAGCGGGGGGTGGTGAGCAGTTCTTC.

This chain links TRBV5-6 with TRBJ2-7; 7 nucleotides agree with TRBD2. Germline-derived CDR1 and CDR2 are SGHDT and YYEEEE. The V and J ends lost 0 bases and 5 bases, in that order; junction bases with no gene match: 8. CDR3 length: 15 amino acids. In DNA, the CDR3 is TGTGCCAGCAGCTTGGTGTGGGGGGGATCGAACGAGCAGTACTTC. Its translation: CASSLVWGGSNEQYF.

V usage is TRBV7-9 and J usage is TRBJ2-3; 8 nucleotides align to TRBD1. V shed 5 bases, J shed 1 base, and the junction held 8 bases outside the gene matches. The CDR3 loop spans 16 amino acids. From germline, CDR1 is SEHNR and CDR2 FQNEAQ (reference sequence). CDR3 protein: CASSPMTGVGTDTQYF. For the CDR3, the DNA is TGTGCCAGCAGCCCAATGACAGGGGTCGGCACAGATACGCAGTATTTT.

The V and J genes are TRBV4-3 and TRBJ2-7, with a tentative D call TRBD1 (6 bases). The CDR3 runs 15 residues. In germline, CDR1 is LGHNA, CDR2 YSLEER. V lost 3 bases and J 1 base, leaving 13 bases between the germline ends. CDR3 sequence (DNA): TGCGCCAGCAGCCACAATTGGCAGGGGTCCTACGAGCAGTACTTC. This gives the protein CASSHNWQGSYEQYF.

The chain links TRBV28 to TRBJ2-7; 8 bases fit TRBD2. V gave up 7 bases and J gave up 3 bases; unmatched junction bases: 5. CDR3 length: 13 amino acids. CDR1 MDHEN and CDR2 SYDVKM come from the germline V gene. DNA for the CDR3: TGTGCCAGCACAACTAGCGGTTACTACGAGCAGTACTTC. As protein: CASTTSGYYEQYF.